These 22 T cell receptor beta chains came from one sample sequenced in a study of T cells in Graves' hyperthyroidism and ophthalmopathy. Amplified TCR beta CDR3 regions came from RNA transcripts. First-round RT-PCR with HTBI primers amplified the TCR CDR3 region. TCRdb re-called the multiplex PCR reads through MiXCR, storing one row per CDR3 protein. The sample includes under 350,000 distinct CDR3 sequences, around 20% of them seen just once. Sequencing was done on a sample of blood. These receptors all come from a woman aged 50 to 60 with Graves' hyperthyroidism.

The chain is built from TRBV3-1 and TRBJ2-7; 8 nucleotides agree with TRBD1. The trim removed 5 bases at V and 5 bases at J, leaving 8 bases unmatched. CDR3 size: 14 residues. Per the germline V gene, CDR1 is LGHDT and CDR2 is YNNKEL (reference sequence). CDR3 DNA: TGTGCCAGCAGCGTAGGTGACAGGGGAGACGAGCAGTACTTC. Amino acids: CASSVGDRGDEQYF.

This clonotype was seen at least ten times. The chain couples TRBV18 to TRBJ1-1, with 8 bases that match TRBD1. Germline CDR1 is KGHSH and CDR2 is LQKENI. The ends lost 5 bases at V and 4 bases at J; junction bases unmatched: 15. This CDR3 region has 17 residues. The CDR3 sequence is CASSSLDRGGLGTEAFF. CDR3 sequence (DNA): TGTGCCAGCTCATCCTTAGACAGGGGAGGGCTTGGCACTGAAGCTTTCTTT.

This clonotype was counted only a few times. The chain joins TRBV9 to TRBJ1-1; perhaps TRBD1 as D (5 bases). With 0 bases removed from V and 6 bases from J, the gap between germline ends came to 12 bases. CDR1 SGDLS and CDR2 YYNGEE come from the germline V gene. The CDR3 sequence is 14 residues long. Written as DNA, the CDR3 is TGTGCCAGCAGCGTAGTCGGGGGGATGGCTGAAGCTTTCTTT. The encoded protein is CASSVVGGMAEAFF.

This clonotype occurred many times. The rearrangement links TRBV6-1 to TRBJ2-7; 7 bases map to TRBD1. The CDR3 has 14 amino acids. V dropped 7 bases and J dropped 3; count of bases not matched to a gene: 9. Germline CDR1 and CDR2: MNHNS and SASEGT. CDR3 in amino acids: CASKGAGGNYEQYF. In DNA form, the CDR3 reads TGTGCCAGCAAAGGGGCAGGGGGAAACTACGAGCAGTACTTC.

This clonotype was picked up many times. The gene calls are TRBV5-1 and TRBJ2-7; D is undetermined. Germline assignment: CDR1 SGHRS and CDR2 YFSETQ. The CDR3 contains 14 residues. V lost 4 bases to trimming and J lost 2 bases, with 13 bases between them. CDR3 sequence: CASSQSARTYEQYF. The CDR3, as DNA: TGCGCCAGCAGCCAGTCAGCGAGAACCTACGAGCAGTACTTC.

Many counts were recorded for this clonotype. Here the CDR3 DNA reads TGTGCCAGCAGTCGGGGGGTTACACCATTCAATGAGCAGTTCTTC. Its translation: CASSRGVTPFNEQFF. The gene calls are TRBV11-3 and TRBJ2-1, with TRBD2 matching 7 bases. This CDR3 has 15 residues. Germline CDR1 and CDR2: SGHNT and YENEEA. V shed 6 bases and J 6 bases; nucleotides not matched to a gene: 11.

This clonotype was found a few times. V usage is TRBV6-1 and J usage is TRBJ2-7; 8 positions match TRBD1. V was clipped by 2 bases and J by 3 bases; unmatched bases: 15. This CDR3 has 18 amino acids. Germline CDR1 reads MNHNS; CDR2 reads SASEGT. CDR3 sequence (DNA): TGTGCCAGCAGTGAACCCCATCAGGGGGCTTGGATAGGCTACGAGCAGTACTTC. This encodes CASSEPHQGAWIGYEQYF.

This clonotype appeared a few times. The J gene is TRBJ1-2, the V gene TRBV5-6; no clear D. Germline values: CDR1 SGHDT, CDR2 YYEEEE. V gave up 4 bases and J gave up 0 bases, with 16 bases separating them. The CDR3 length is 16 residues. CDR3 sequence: CASSPYSRGSNYGYTF. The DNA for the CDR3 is TGTGCCAGCAGCCCATACTCGCGTGGCTCTAACTATGGCTACACCTTC.

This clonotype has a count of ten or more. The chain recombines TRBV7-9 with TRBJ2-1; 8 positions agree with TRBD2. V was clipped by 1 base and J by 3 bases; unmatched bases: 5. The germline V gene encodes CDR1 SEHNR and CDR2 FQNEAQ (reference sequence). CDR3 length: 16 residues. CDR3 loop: CASSLVRSGIYNEQFF. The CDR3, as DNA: TGTGCCAGCAGCTTAGTACGTAGCGGGATCTACAATGAGCAGTTCTTC.

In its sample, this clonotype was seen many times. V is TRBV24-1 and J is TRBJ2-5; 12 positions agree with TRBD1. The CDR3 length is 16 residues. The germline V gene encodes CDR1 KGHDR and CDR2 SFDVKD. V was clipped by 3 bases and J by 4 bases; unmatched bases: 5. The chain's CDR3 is CATSDPGTGGGETQYF. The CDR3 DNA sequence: TGTGCCACCAGTGATCCCGGGACAGGGGGCGGAGAGACCCAGTACTTC.

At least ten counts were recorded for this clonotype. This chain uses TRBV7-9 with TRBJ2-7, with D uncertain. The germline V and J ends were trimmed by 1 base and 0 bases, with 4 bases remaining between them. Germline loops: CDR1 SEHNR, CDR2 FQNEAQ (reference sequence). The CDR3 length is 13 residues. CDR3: CASSLVDSYEQYF. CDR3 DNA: TGTGCCAGCAGCTTAGTGGACTCCTACGAGCAGTACTTC. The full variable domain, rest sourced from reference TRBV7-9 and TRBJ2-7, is DTGVSQNPRHKITKRGQNVTFRCDPISEHNRLYWYRQTLGQGPEFLTYFQNEAQLEKSRLLSDRFSAERPKGSFSTLEIQRTEQGDSAMYLCASSLVDSYEQYFGPGTRLTVT.

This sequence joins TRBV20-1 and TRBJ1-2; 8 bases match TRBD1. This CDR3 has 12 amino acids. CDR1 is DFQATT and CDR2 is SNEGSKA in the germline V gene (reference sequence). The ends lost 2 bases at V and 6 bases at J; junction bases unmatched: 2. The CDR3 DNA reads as TGCAGTGCTAGACAGGGGGCGGATGGCTACACCTTC. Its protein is CSARQGADGYTF.

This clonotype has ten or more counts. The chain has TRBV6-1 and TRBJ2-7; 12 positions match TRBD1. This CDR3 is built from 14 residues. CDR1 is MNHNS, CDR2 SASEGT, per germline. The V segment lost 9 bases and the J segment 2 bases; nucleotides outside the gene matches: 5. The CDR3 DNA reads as TGTGCCAGATACCGGGACAGGGGGCCCTACGAGCAGTACTTC. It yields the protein CARYRDRGPYEQYF.

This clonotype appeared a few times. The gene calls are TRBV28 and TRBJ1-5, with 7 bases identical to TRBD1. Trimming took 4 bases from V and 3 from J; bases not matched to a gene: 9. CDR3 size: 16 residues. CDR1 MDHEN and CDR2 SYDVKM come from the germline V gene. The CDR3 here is CASSSPYRGHNQPQHF. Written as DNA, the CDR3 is TGTGCCAGCAGTTCCCCGTACAGGGGACACAATCAGCCCCAGCATTTT.

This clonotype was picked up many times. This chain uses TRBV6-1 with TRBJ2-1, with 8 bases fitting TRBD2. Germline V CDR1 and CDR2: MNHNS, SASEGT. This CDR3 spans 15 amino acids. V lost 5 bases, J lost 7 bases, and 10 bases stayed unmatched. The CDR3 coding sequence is TGTGCCAGCAGTTCCCCGGGGGGGAAGAGGAATGAGCAGTTCTTC. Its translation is CASSSPGGKRNEQFF.

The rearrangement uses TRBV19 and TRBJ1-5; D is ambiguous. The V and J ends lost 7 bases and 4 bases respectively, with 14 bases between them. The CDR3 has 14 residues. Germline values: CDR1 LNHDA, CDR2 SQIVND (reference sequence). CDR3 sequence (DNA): TGTGCCAGTACCCTCTTGAATGGGAATCAGCCCCAGCATTTT. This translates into CASTLLNGNQPQHF.

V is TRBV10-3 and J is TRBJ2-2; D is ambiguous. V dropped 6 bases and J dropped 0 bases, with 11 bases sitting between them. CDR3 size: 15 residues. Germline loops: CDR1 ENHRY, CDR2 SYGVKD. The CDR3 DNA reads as TGTGCCATCAGAGACGGAAATTCGAACACCGGGGAGCTGTTTTTT. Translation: CAIRDGNSNTGELFF.

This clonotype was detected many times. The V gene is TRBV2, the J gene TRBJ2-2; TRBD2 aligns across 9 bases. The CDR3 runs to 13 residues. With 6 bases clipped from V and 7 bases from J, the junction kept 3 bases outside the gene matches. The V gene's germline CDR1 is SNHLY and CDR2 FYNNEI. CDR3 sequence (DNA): TGTGCCAGCAGGGAGCGGGAGGTCGGGGAGCTGTTTTTT. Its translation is CASREREVGELFF.

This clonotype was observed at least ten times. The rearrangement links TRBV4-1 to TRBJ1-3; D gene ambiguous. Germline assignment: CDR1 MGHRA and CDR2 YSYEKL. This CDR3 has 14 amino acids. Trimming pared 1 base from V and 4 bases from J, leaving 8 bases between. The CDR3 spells CASSQGTTGNTIYF. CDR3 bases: TGCGCCAGCAGCCAAGGGACGACAGGAAACACCATATATTTT.

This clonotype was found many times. In DNA form, the CDR3 reads TGTGCCAGCTCATCCCAGGGGCACATGAACACTGAAGCTTTCTTT. This gives the protein CASSSQGHMNTEAFF. This rearrangement joins TRBV18 to TRBJ1-1, with a tentative D call TRBD1 (6 bases). Trimming shortened V by 5 bases and J by 0 bases, and 13 bases separated the two germline ends. This CDR3 comprises 15 residues. The germline gives CDR1 KGHSH, CDR2 LQKENI. Combining the CDR3 with reference TRBV18 and TRBJ1-1 gives the whole variable domain NAGVMQNPRHLVRRRGQEARLRCSPMKGHSHVYWYRQLPEEGLKFMVYLQKENIIDESGMPKERFSAEFPKEGPSILRIQQVVRGDSAAYFCASSSQGHMNTEAFFGQGTRLTVV.

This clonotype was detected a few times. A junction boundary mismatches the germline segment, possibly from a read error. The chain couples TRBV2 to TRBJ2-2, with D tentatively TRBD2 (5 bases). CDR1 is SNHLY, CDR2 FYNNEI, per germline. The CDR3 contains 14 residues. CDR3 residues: CASSHGRGPGELLF. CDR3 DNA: TGTGCCAGCAGTCATGGGAGAGGGCCCGGGGAGCTGCTTTTT.

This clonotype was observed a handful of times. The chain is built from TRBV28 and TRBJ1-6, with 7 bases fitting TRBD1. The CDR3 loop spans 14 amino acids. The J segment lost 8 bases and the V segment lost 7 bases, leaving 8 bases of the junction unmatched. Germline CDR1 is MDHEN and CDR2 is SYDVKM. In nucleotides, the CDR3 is TGTGCCAGCACCTTGACAGGGTTGGATTCACCCCTCCACTTT. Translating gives CASTLTGLDSPLHF.